These 8 T cell receptor beta chains were all obtained from the same sample, sequenced in a study of blood T cells in healthy people across ages. A second roughly 6 to 12 cycle PCR used barcoded and J-beta primers. TCRdb reprocessed the 5' RACE reads via MiXCR and lists one record per CDR3 protein. Of hundreds of thousands of distinct CDR3 sequences listed, approximately 30% are singletons. Material for sequencing was blood. These receptors originate from an elderly woman in good health.

This clonotype was recorded many times. The chain couples TRBV3-1 to TRBJ2-7; TRBD1 aligns across 7 bases. V trimming: 4 bases; J trimming: 0 bases; junction bases outside the gene matches: 3. CDR1 is LGHDT and CDR2 is YNNKEL in the germline V gene (reference sequence). The CDR3 contains 14 residues. This CDR3 reads CASSRDSSSYEQYF. CDR3 nucleotides: TGTGCCAGCAGCCGGGACAGTAGCTCCTACGAGCAGTACTTC.

Of note for this clonotype: This could be a read error, since a much larger clone is one nucleotide away. V and J are TRBV9 and TRBJ2-7; maybe TRBD2 (6 bases). This CDR3 is 15 amino acids long. CDR1 SGDLS and CDR2 YYNGEE come from the germline V gene. DNA of the CDR3: TGTGCCAGCAACGTATACGGGGGTGCGTCCTACGAGCAGTACTTC. Translation gives CASNVYGGASYEQYF.

This clonotype showed up many times. J is TRBJ2-1 and V is TRBV12-3 or TRBV12-4, with 14 bases aligning to TRBD2. The CDR3 is 15 residues long. V dropped 5 bases and J dropped 9; count of bases not matched to a gene: 6. CDR3 residues: CASSPGTSGGSEQFF. CDR3 nucleotides: TGTGCCAGCAGTCCAGGGACTAGCGGGGGAAGTGAGCAGTTCTTC.

About this clonotype: This may come from a read error, since a much larger clone is one base off. This chain connects TRBV3-1 to TRBJ2-7; D may be TRBD1 or TRBD2 (5 bases each). The end of the DNA is better explained by TRBJ2-5, so the J call may be wrong. Germline V gene data show CDR1 as LGHDT and CDR2 as YNNKEL (reference sequence). The CDR3 runs 14 residues. Here the CDR3 DNA reads TGTGCCAGCAGCCAGATCGGACGGGGCCAGACCCAGTACTTC. Translated, it gives CASSQIGRGQTQYF.

The V gene is TRBV5-1, the J gene TRBJ2-5; 8 bases are a match to TRBD1. CDR3 length equals 15 residues. Germline loops: CDR1 SGHRS, CDR2 YFSETQ. Trimming cost V 6 bases and J 11 bases; bases outside gene matches: 18. The CDR3 spells CASNYQGARYNEQYF. CDR3 coding DNA: TGCGCCAGCAACTACCAGGGGGCGCGGTACAATGAGCAGTACTTC.

The chain is built from TRBV20-1 and TRBJ2-7; 10 bases fit TRBD2. Germline V lookup: CDR1 DFQATT, CDR2 SNEGSKA (reference sequence). V shed 3 bases and J 0 bases; nucleotides not matched to a gene: 14. This CDR3 is built from 18 residues. The CDR3 spells CSASSGLAGAPSSYEQYF. The CDR3 coding sequence is TGCAGTGCTAGTAGTGGGCTAGCGGGGGCCCCGAGCTCCTACGAGCAGTACTTC.

This clonotype occurred many times. The chain carries TRBV6-2 or TRBV6-3 and TRBJ2-1; 11 nucleotides line up with TRBD2. The CDR3 has 18 amino acids. Germline V gives CDR1 MNHEY, CDR2 SVGEGT. Trimming removed 2 bases from V and 0 bases from J; junction bases left unmatched: 6. The CDR3 region is CASSYPLAGGSSYNEQFF. In DNA, the CDR3 is TGTGCCAGCAGTTACCCTCTAGCGGGGGGTAGCTCCTACAATGAGCAGTTCTTC.

V and J are TRBV9 and TRBJ1-2; D may be TRBD1 (6 bases). V lost 4 bases and J 4 bases, leaving 17 bases between the germline ends. This CDR3 contains 15 residues. Germline V lookup: CDR1 SGDLS, CDR2 YYNGEE. CDR3: CASSFGQRDTYGYTF. The CDR3 region has the DNA TGTGCCAGCAGCTTTGGACAGCGAGACACCTATGGCTACACCTTC.